This TCR beta chain was captured in a study of T cell changes during pregnancy in multiple sclerosis. Trimming took 0 bases from V and 1 from J; bases not matched to a gene: 3. The CDR3 contains 15 residues. Germline V gene sequence: CDR1 SGHKS, CDR2 YYEKEE (reference sequence). Using immunoSEQ multiplex PCR, the repertoire was profiled, and TCRdb retains in-frame clones only, with some absent. Of some 48,000 clones listed, about nine tenths are singletons. The sample here was CD4+ T cells from peripheral blood mononuclear cells, taken after pregnancy. The source is a female donor in good health, enrolled as a control in a pregnancy study. The rearrangement joins TRBV5-5 to TRBJ2-7; 8 bases are shared with TRBD2. The CDR3 here is CASSLGLAGSYEQYF. As DNA, the CDR3 is TGTGCCAGCAGCTTGGGTCTAGCGGGTTCCTACGAGCAGTACTTC.